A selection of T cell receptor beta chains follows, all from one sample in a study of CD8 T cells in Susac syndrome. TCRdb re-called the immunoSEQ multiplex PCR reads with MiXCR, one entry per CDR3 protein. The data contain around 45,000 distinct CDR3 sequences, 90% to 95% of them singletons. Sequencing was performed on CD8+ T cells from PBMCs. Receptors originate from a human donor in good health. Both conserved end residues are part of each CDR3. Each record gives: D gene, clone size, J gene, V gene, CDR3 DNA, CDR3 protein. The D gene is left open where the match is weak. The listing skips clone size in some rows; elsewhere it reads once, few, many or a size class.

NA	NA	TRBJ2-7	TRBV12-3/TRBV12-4	TGTGCCAGCAGTTTAGAGGCCGACATTTTCTCCTACGAGCAGTACTTC	CASSLEADIFSYEQYF
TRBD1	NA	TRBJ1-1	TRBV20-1	TGCAGTGCTAGAGAAAAGGGGACAGTGAACACTGAAGCTTTCTTT	CSAREKGTVNTEAFF
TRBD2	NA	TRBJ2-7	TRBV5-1	TGCGCCAGCAGCCTGGGACTAGCGTATTACGAGCAGTACTTC	CASSLGLAYYEQYF
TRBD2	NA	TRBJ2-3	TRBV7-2	TGTGCCAGCACCACCGGACTAGCGGGAGATCGGGATACGCAGTATTTT	CASTTGLAGDRDTQYF
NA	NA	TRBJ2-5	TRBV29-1	TGCAGCGCCCTGACAGATCAAGAGACCCAGTACTTC	CSALTDQETQYF
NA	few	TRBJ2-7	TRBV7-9	TGTGCCAGCAGCTTAGGCGGAGACGAGCAGTACTTC	CASSLGGDEQYF
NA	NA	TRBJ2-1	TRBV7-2	TGTGCCAGCAGGATAGGATCCCGCAATGAGCAGTTCTTC	CASRIGSRNEQFF
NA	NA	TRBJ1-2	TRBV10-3	TGTGCCATCAGTGAGACGCCAGGAAAACCCAACTATGGCTACACCTTC	CAISETPGKPNYGYTF
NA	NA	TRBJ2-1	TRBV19	TGTGCCAGTAGTTTACTAGCTTTGAGCTCCTACAATGAGCAGTTCTTC	CASSLLALSSYNEQFF
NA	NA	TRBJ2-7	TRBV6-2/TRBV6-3	TGTGCCAGCAGTTACTTAGAGAGAGCCTCCTACGAGCAGTACTTC	CASSYLERASYEQYF
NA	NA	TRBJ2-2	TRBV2	TGTGCCAGCAGTGATCCCCCTGCGCTGGGGGAGCTGTTTTTT	CASSDPPALGELFF
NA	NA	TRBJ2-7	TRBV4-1	TGCGCCAGCAGCCCCTCCGATGGCTACGAGCAGTACTTC	CASSPSDGYEQYF
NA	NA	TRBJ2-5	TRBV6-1	TGTGCCAGCAGTGAAGCGGTCCAAGAGACCCAGTACTTC	CASSEAVQETQYF
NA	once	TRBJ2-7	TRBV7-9	TGTGCCAGCAGCTTAGGCGACAGGCCCTACGAGCAGTACTTC	CASSLGDRPYEQYF
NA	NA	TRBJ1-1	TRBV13	TGTGCCAGCAGCTTTTATCAGGGGACTGAAGCTTTCTTT	CASSFYQGTEAFF
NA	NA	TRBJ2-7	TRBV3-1	TGTGCCAGCAGCCACTACGACAGGTCGTGGGAGCAGTACTTC	CASSHYDRSWEQYF
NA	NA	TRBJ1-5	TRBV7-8	TGTGCCAGCAGCCCACGCAAACGGTCCGACTATAGCAATCAGCCCCAGCATTTT	CASSPRKRSDYSNQPQHF
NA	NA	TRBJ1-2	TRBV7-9	TGTGCCAGCAGCTTAGGCAGGGTGGGGAACTATGGCTACACCTTC	CASSLGRVGNYGYTF
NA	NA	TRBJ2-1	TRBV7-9	TGTGCCAGCAGCGCAGACCCAAGGGAGCAGTTCTTC	CASSADPREQFF
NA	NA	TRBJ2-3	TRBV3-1	TGTGCCAGCAGCCAGGGCTTCCATACGCAGTATTTT	CASSQGFHTQYF